Listed here are 25 T cell receptor beta chains from one sample, sequenced in a study of T cells in Graves' hyperthyroidism and ophthalmopathy. Using RNA transcripts as the source, TCR beta CDR3 regions were amplified. The TCR CDR3 first-round RT-PCR relied on the HTBI primer set. TCRdb redid the calling of the multiplex PCR reads with MiXCR, one entry per CDR3 protein. The data hold fewer than 600,000 distinct CDR3 sequences, with around 15% observed a single time. The sequencing sample was made of blood. The origin of the receptors is a middle-aged woman with Graves' hyperthyroidism.

The chain joins TRBV4-1 to TRBJ1-1; D might be TRBD1 (6 bases). There are 14 residues in the CDR3. CDR1 MGHRA and CDR2 YSYEKL come from the germline V gene. V shed 3 bases and J shed 2 bases, with 10 bases lying between them. The CDR3 DNA reads as TGCGCCAGCAGCCATCGGGGGGCTAACACTGAAGCTTTCTTT. This codes for CASSHRGANTEAFF.

The V gene is TRBV12-3 or TRBV12-4, the J gene TRBJ1-5, with TRBD1 as a possible D gene (5 bases). CDR3 length equals 14 residues. Trimming pared 5 bases from V and 2 bases from J, leaving 10 bases between. CDR3 coding DNA: TGTGCCAGCAGTACAGGATTCGGCAATCAGCCCCAGCATTTT. This sequence encodes CASSTGFGNQPQHF.

This clonotype has a count of ten or more. The rearrangement uses TRBV11-2 and TRBJ2-7, with D uncertain. CDR1 is SGHAT, CDR2 FQNNGV, per germline. Trimming removed 4 bases at V and 0 bases at J, with 16 bases between. The CDR3 runs to 16 residues. The CDR3 here is CASSSFTETSSYEQYF. CDR3 coding DNA: TGTGCCAGCAGCTCGTTCACAGAGACGAGCTCCTACGAGCAGTACTTC.

There are a few counts of this clonotype. This chain uses TRBV15 with TRBJ2-1, with D perhaps matching TRBD2 (5 bases). CDR1 and CDR2 from the germline V gene are LNHNV and YYDKDF (reference sequence). Trimming stripped 0 bases from V and 6 bases from J, with 15 bases between. The CDR3 is made up of 16 amino acids. The DNA for the CDR3 is TGTGCCACCAGCAGAGATCTGGCTAGCCACGTCAATGAGCAGTTCTTC. As protein: CATSRDLASHVNEQFF. Filled out from reference TRBV15 and TRBJ2-1, the complete variable domain reads DAMVIQNPRYQVTQFGKPVTLSCSQTLNHNVMYWYQQKSSQAPKLLFHYYDKDFNNEADTPDNFQSRRPNTSFCFLDIRSPGLGDTAMYLCATSRDLASHVNEQFFGPGTRLTVL.

A note on this clonotype: Since a much larger clone is just one base distant, this may be a read error. This CDR3 fails to terminate in the conserved phenylalanine or tryptophan, so it likely reflects a read error. The chain carries TRBV28 and TRBJ1-1, with 8 bases identical to TRBD1. With V trimmed by 6 bases and J by 0 bases, 3 bases remained unmatched. The CDR3 consists of 14 residues. Per germline, CDR1 MDHEN and CDR2 SYDVKM. Written as DNA, the CDR3 is TGTGCCAGCAGCGCAGGGGGCCTGAACACTGAAGCTTTCTCT. Translated: CASSAGGLNTEAFS.

This clonotype was seen repeatedly, ten times or more. V and J are TRBV6-1 and TRBJ1-2; D is perhaps TRBD1 (5 bases). This CDR3 has 16 residues. Germline values: CDR1 MNHNS, CDR2 SASEGT. The V and J ends lost 0 bases and 5 bases respectively, with 16 bases between them. The CDR3 DNA is TGTGCCAGCAGTGAAGCGCTTCGGCAGGGCCTATATGGCTACACCTTC. Translated: CASSEALRQGLYGYTF.

The sample holds many counts of this clonotype. Germline is not matched at one junction end, which may reflect a read error. CDR3 sequence: CTSSPPGPGGYTF. DNA of the CDR3: TGTACCAGCAGCCCCCCAGGCCCAGGTGGCTACACCTTC. V and J are TRBV3-1 and TRBJ1-2; D not certain. This CDR3 has 13 amino acids. Per the germline V gene, CDR1 is LGHDT and CDR2 is YNNKEL (reference sequence).

There are many counts of this clonotype. The rearrangement uses TRBV10-3 and TRBJ2-7; D gene unclear. CDR3 length: 13 residues. Germline V gene lookup returns CDR1 ENHRY and CDR2 SYGVKD. The V end was cut by 3 bases, the J end by 2 bases, with 8 bases between. CDR3 in amino acids: CAISDRSTYEQYF. The CDR3 DNA sequence: TGTGCCATCAGTGATCGATCGACCTACGAGCAGTACTTC.

The rearrangement joins TRBV4-1 to TRBJ2-7; 7 nucleotides agree with TRBD2. The J segment lost 1 base and the V segment lost 4 bases, leaving 7 bases of the junction unmatched. Germline V lookup: CDR1 MGHRA, CDR2 YSYEKL. The CDR3 has 15 amino acids. The CDR3 DNA sequence: TGCGCCAGCAGCCTCTCTGCGGGAGCGTCCTACGAGCAGTACTTC. Residues: CASSLSAGASYEQYF.

This clonotype showed up just a few times. The V call is TRBV19, the J call TRBJ1-5; maybe TRBD1 (5 bases). Trimming stripped 6 bases from V and 0 bases from J, with 12 bases between. The germline gives CDR1 LNHDA, CDR2 SQIVND (reference sequence). This CDR3 is 15 amino acids long. This CDR3 reads CASSPPGPSNQPQHF. CDR3 bases: TGTGCCAGTAGCCCACCGGGGCCTAGCAATCAGCCCCAGCATTTT. Supplemented by reference TRBV19 and TRBJ1-5, the full variable domain reads DGGITQSPKYLFRKEGQNVTLSCEQNLNHDAMYWYRQDPGQGLRLIYYSQIVNDFQKGDIAEGYSVSREKKESFPLTVTSAQKNPTAFYLCASSPPGPSNQPQHFGDGTRLSIL.

Ten or more counts support this clonotype. The V call is TRBV15, the J call TRBJ2-1; D is ambiguous. V lost 3 bases and J lost 6, with 9 bases in between. The CDR3 is 13 amino acids. Germline V gene sequence: CDR1 LNHNV, CDR2 YYDKDF (reference sequence). CDR3 DNA sequence: TGTGCCACCAGCAGCCGGAGTCGCAATGAGCAGTTCTTC. It is translated as CATSSRSRNEQFF.

In its sample, this clonotype was seen a few times. The rearrangement links TRBV29-1 to TRBJ2-7; D possibly matches TRBD1 or TRBD2 (5 bases each). This CDR3 contains 12 residues. Per the germline V gene, CDR1 is SQVTM and CDR2 is ANQGSEA. V was clipped by 3 bases and J by 3 bases, with 9 bases between them. CDR3 sequence: CSVDEGSYEQYF. Here the CDR3 DNA reads TGCAGCGTTGATGAGGGGAGCTACGAGCAGTACTTC.

The chain employs TRBV19 and TRBJ2-1; TRBD1 agrees at 12 bases. Germline lookup yields CDR1 LNHDA and CDR2 SQIVND (reference sequence). CDR3 length: 14 amino acids. Losses at the gene ends were 9 bases for V and 5 bases for J; bases not matched to a gene: 5. The CDR3 spells CASVRDRGHNEQFF. CDR3 coding DNA: TGTGCCAGCGTCCGGGACAGGGGGCACAATGAGCAGTTCTTC. Variable domain in full (rest from reference TRBV19 and TRBJ2-1): DGGITQSPKYLFRKEGQNVTLSCEQNLNHDAMYWYRQDPGQGLRLIYYSQIVNDFQKGDIAEGYSVSREKKESFPLTVTSAQKNPTAFYLCASVRDRGHNEQFFGPGTRLTVL.

The table lists this clonotype with a few counts. The chain is built from TRBV20-1 and TRBJ1-4; TRBD1 aligns across 8 bases. Germline assignment: CDR1 DFQATT and CDR2 SNEGSKA (reference sequence). This CDR3 spans 12 amino acids. CDR3 amino acids: CARGLTNEKLFF. The CDR3 region has the DNA TGCGCCAGGGGGCTCACTAATGAAAAACTGTTTTTT.

The rearrangement uses TRBV19 and TRBJ2-7; 8 nucleotides align to TRBD2. Per the germline V gene, CDR1 is LNHDA and CDR2 is SQIVND (reference sequence). Losses at the gene ends were 8 bases for V and 5 bases for J; bases not matched to a gene: 8. This CDR3 comprises 13 residues. CDR3 amino acids: CASAGIAGNEQYF. The CDR3 region has the DNA TGTGCCAGTGCCGGGATAGCGGGAAACGAGCAGTACTTC.

This rearrangement joins TRBV7-9 to TRBJ2-7; D ambiguous. This CDR3 comprises 14 residues. The germline V and J ends were trimmed by 1 base and 2 bases, with 9 bases remaining between them. Germline CDR1 and CDR2: SEHNR and FQNEAQ (reference sequence). CDR3 in DNA: TGTGCCAGCAGCTTAGGAAGCGCTCCCTACGAGCAGTACTTC. Translation gives CASSLGSAPYEQYF.

The table lists this clonotype with many counts. This chain joins TRBV12-3 or TRBV12-4 and TRBJ2-3; 8 bases map to TRBD2. The CDR3 loop spans 16 amino acids. The junction had 8 bases not matched to a gene; V was cut back by 2 bases and J by 4 bases. CDR3 DNA sequence: TGTGCCAGCAGTTTACGCAGCGGGAGTACGTCAGATACGCAGTATTTT. It encodes CASSLRSGSTSDTQYF.

In its sample, this clonotype was seen many times. The J gene is TRBJ2-1, the V gene TRBV5-1; 13 bases map to TRBD2. This CDR3 is built from 15 residues. In germline, CDR1 is SGHRS, CDR2 YFSETQ. Trimming cost V 5 bases and J 6 bases; bases outside gene matches: 5. The CDR3 sequence is CASRFTSGRANEQFF. In nucleotides, the CDR3 is TGCGCCAGCAGATTCACTAGCGGGAGGGCCAATGAGCAGTTCTTC.

The J gene is TRBJ2-2, the V gene TRBV28; D is uncertain. V was clipped by 5 bases and J by 7 bases, with 11 bases between them. Germline V gene lookup returns CDR1 MDHEN and CDR2 SYDVKM. The CDR3 totals 13 residues. CDR3 region: CASSTPRRGELFF. The CDR3 DNA follows: TGTGCCAGCAGTACCCCTCGGCGCGGGGAGCTGTTTTTT.

A few counts support this clonotype. No conserved phenylalanine or tryptophan ends this CDR3, so it is likely a read error. The chain recombines TRBV4-1 with TRBJ1-1, with D maybe TRBD1 (5 bases). Germline V lookup: CDR1 MGHRA, CDR2 YSYEKL. Trimming removed 4 bases from V and 3 bases from J, with 15 bases in between. This CDR3 has 15 amino acids. The CDR3 loop reads CASSRGGGKDTEAFL. The CDR3 nucleotides are TGCGCCAGCAGCCGGGGGGGGGGGAAGGACACTGAAGCTTTCCTT.

The chain uses TRBV29-1 and TRBJ2-5, with D perhaps matching TRBD1 (6 bases). Trimming left V 7 bases short and J 1 base short, with 25 bases between. Per germline, CDR1 SQVTM and CDR2 ANQGSEA. The CDR3 covers 17 residues. Here the CDR3 reads CSAISLGADYVQETQYF. As DNA, the CDR3 is TGCAGCGCAATTAGCCTGGGGGCGGATTATGTCCAAGAGACCCAGTACTTC.

This clonotype was recorded many times. The CDR3 DNA is TGTGCCAGCAGTTCCGGGACAGGGAGCAATCAGCCCCAGCATTTT. Protein: CASSSGTGSNQPQHF. The genes are TRBV28 and TRBJ1-5, with 9 nucleotides matching TRBD1. CDR3 length: 15 amino acids. Germline V CDR1 and CDR2: MDHEN, SYDVKM. V was clipped by 4 bases and J by 1 base; unmatched bases: 2.

This clonotype was counted between two and nine times. The chain employs TRBV27 and TRBJ2-3; 9 bases map to TRBD2. Trimming took 2 bases from V and 2 from J; bases not matched to a gene: 11. Germline CDR1 is MNHEY and CDR2 is SMNVEV (reference sequence). The length of the CDR3 is 18 residues. DNA for the CDR3: TGTGCCAGCAGTTTAGGCCTACGTAGCGGGGGTTACACAGATACGCAGTATTTT. Translating gives CASSLGLRSGGYTDTQYF.

This clonotype has at least ten counts. The chain joins TRBV27 to TRBJ2-1; TRBD2 agrees at 8 bases. Germline V CDR1 and CDR2: MNHEY, SMNVEV (reference sequence). Trimming took 3 bases from V and 8 from J; bases not matched to a gene: 6. The CDR3 consists of 14 residues. The CDR3 DNA follows: TGTGCCAGCAGTTTTCGGGAGGGCCGCTATGAGCAGTTCTTC. It specifies CASSFREGRYEQFF.

This clonotype appeared a few times. This chain uses TRBV6-1 with TRBJ2-3; weak D call: TRBD1 (7 bases). There are 13 residues in the CDR3. V was clipped by 7 bases and J by 3 bases, with 11 bases between them. CDR1 and CDR2 (germline): MNHNS, SASEGT. The CDR3 nucleotides are TGTGCCAGCACAGGGGGGTTAACAGATACGCAGTATTTT. Protein sequence: CASTGGLTDTQYF.